This entry is about one TCR beta chain. The antigen remains undetermined. This sample was taken from a study of glioma-infiltrating T cells. Using RNA template, CDR3s of TCR alpha and beta were amplified with iRepertoire arm-PCR. MiXCR, applied by TCRdb to the multiplex PCR reads, yields one record per CDR3 protein. The sample contains 93,000 or so distinct CDR3 sequences, about 30% of which appear only once. Study-wide results and limits: Tissue-blood divergence was below expectation in non-neoplastic patients, above in gliomas.

The receptor comes from a human donor with low-grade glioma or glioblastoma, undergoing nonglioma brain surgery, or in good health (not recorded which). The sample consisted of glioma tissue, nonneoplastic brain tissue, or PBMCs (not recorded which).

The CDR3 is CASSPQGAYSYGYTF. The CDR3 bases are TGTGCCAGCTCACCACAGGGGGCTTATTCCTATGGCTACACCTTC. The chain links TRBV18 to TRBJ1-2, with TRBD1 matching 7 bases. V lost 1 base, J lost 4 bases, and 6 bases stayed unmatched. Looked up from germline, CDR1 is KGHSH and CDR2 is LQKENI. The CDR3 totals 15 residues.